Following are 28 T cell receptor beta chains from one sample sequenced in a study of regulatory T cells in long-lasting Graves disease (dated by TCRdb to the early 2020s). Library preparation used multiplex PCR. The run used an Illumina HiSeq 4000. To build TCR beta libraries, CDR3 regions were amplified by Arm-PCR using iRepertoire HTBI primers. TCRdb reprocessing: public reads trimmed at Q25 with fastp, clones called with MiXCR, in-frame beta chains kept. Under each unique CDR3 protein, matching rows form one entry showing the most common genes and DNA. The sample table records around 450,000 distinct CDR3 sequences; roughly 15% of these occur just once. The top ten clones comprise over 9% of the sample. This specimen's time point label, per the study, means: newly diagnosed GD, antithyroid drugs for less than 3 months. For both TCR sequencing and RNA sequencing, RNA was extracted from PBMCs using TRIzol.

The same data also contributed to another study, on T cells in Graves' hyperthyroidism and ophthalmopathy.

The source was peripheral blood mononuclear cells (PBMCs), collected at new diagnosis, from a patient treated with antithyroid drugs. Receptors were obtained from a man in his forties with Graves disease. Donor details come from another sample of the same person, matched by shared clones.

This clonotype turned up a few times. The V gene is TRBV19, the J gene TRBJ2-7, with TRBD1 identical over 9 bases. From germline, CDR1 is LNHDA and CDR2 SQIVND (reference sequence). Trimming took 3 bases from V and 4 from J; bases not matched to a gene: 7. The CDR3 is 15 residues long. This CDR3 reads CASSIRQGESYEQYF. Written as DNA, the CDR3 is TGTGCCAGTAGTATCAGACAGGGGGAAAGTTACGAGCAGTACTTC.

The chain employs TRBV29-1 and TRBJ1-5, with D maybe TRBD1 (5 bases). The V gene's germline CDR1 is SQVTM and CDR2 ANQGSEA. This CDR3 has 13 residues. V was cut by 3 bases and J by 5 bases, with 11 bases left in between. This chain's CDR3 is CSVEGGPDQPQHF. The CDR3 DNA reads as TGCAGCGTTGAGGGGGGACCCGATCAGCCCCAGCATTTT.

This clonotype was seen ten or more times. The gene calls are TRBV27 and TRBJ2-1; no clear D. The V gene's germline CDR1 is MNHEY and CDR2 SMNVEV (reference sequence). The ends were cut back, 3 bases at V and 0 bases at J, with 9 bases in the middle. This CDR3 is built from 15 residues. The CDR3 loop reads CASSFAWASYNEQFF. The CDR3, as DNA: TGTGCCAGCAGTTTTGCGTGGGCCTCCTACAATGAGCAGTTCTTC.

This clonotype was found many times. One end of the junction is discordant with germline, which a read error may explain. The genes are TRBV5-1 and TRBJ2-3; 8 nucleotides agree with TRBD2. The CDR3 consists of 15 residues. Looked up from germline, CDR1 is SGHRS and CDR2 is YFSETQ. DNA of the CDR3: TGTGCCAGCAGCTTGCGAGCGGGAGTCACAGATACGCAGTATTTT. Translation gives CASSLRAGVTDTQYF.

This clonotype was found many times. The chain employs TRBV2 and TRBJ1-2; D possibly corresponds to TRBD1 (5 bases). The CDR3 is made up of 13 amino acids. Trimming removed 1 base from V and 8 bases from J, with 11 bases in between. Germline CDR1 reads SNHLY; CDR2 reads FYNNEI. The DNA of the CDR3 is TGTGCCAGCAGTGAAGAGTTTTCAGGGGGCTACACCTTC. It translates to CASSEEFSGGYTF. Full variable domain (rest looked up from reference TRBV2 and TRBJ1-2): EPEVTQTPSHQVTQMGQEVILRCVPISNHLYFYWYRQILGQKVEFLVSFYNNEISEKSEIFDDQFSVERPDGSNFTLKIRSTKLEDSAMYFCASSEEFSGGYTFGSGTRLTVV.

This clonotype was picked up many times. The rearrangement links TRBV11-2 to TRBJ2-7; 9 bases line up with TRBD2. The V gene end was trimmed by 1 base and the J gene end by 7 bases; junction bases not matched to a gene: 2. CDR1 is SGHAT and CDR2 is FQNNGV in the germline V gene. The CDR3 runs 13 residues. As DNA, the CDR3 is TGTGCCAGCAGCTTAGTAGCGGGAGATGAGCAGTACTTC. Translated: CASSLVAGDEQYF.

The chain employs TRBV18 and TRBJ1-2; possibly TRBD1 for D (5 bases). The CDR3 spans 14 residues. Between the trimmed V and J ends, which lost 2 bases and 6 bases, there was a span of 13 bases. Germline lookup yields CDR1 KGHSH and CDR2 LQKENI. CDR3 residues: CASSPIGAEDGYTF. The DNA of the CDR3 is TGTGCCAGCTCACCAATAGGGGCAGAGGATGGCTACACCTTC.

This clonotype was observed at least ten times. The rearrangement joins TRBV20-1 to TRBJ1-1; D is undetermined. The CDR3 totals 13 residues. Trimming took off 0 bases at V and 7 bases at J, with 12 bases between the two ends. Germline V gene sequence: CDR1 DFQATT, CDR2 SNEGSKA (reference sequence). CDR3 in amino acids: CSAREMGALEAFF. The CDR3 nucleotides read TGCAGTGCTAGAGAGATGGGAGCACTTGAAGCTTTCTTT.

This clonotype came up many times. The chain joins TRBV19 to TRBJ1-1, with TRBD1 as a possible D gene (6 bases). From germline, CDR1 is LNHDA and CDR2 SQIVND (reference sequence). CDR3 length: 14 residues. V was pared by 9 bases and J by 1 base, with 15 bases between. CDR3 sequence reads: CASETRGPNTEAFF. The CDR3, as DNA: TGTGCCAGCGAGACCAGGGGACCGAACACTGAAGCTTTCTTT.

A few counts support this clonotype. V gene TRBV4-1 combines with J gene TRBJ2-3; D possibly corresponds to TRBD2 (5 bases). The germline V gene has CDR1 MGHRA and CDR2 YSYEKL. V was clipped by 1 base and J by 4 bases, with 9 bases between them. The CDR3 has 14 residues. In nucleotides, the CDR3 is TGCGCCAGCAGCCAAGTAGCGTCCCCAGATACGCAGTATTTT. It translates to CASSQVASPDTQYF.

The gene calls are TRBV7-9 and TRBJ1-5, with D possibly matching TRBD1 (5 bases). Trimming pared 5 bases from V and 7 bases from J, leaving 15 bases between. The CDR3 runs 14 residues. Germline CDR1 reads SEHNR; CDR2 reads FQNEAQ (reference sequence). CDR3 loop: CASSSSGSRQPQHF. In nucleotides, the CDR3 is TGTGCCAGCAGCAGTTCAGGGTCTCGACAGCCCCAGCATTTT.

This clonotype was picked up many times. The chain carries TRBV11-3 and TRBJ2-7, with 10 bases identical to TRBD2. Germline CDR1 SGHNT, CDR2 YENEEA. After removal of 2 bases from V and 5 bases from J, the junction contained 3 bases not matched to a gene. This CDR3 region has 14 residues. CDR3 loop: CASSLRLAGHEQYF. The CDR3 nucleotides read TGTGCCAGCAGCTTACGACTAGCGGGCCACGAGCAGTACTTC.

This clonotype occurred many times. The chain carries TRBV11-2 and TRBJ2-1; 9 bases are shared with TRBD2. J lost 3 bases, V lost 2 bases, and 5 bases had no gene match. Germline V gene data show CDR1 as SGHAT and CDR2 as FQNNGV. The CDR3 has 16 residues. The CDR3 DNA reads TGTGCCAGCAGCTTACGGCGGGAGGGAATCTACAATGAGCAGTTCTTC. Its translation is CASSLRREGIYNEQFF.

The chain couples TRBV12-3 or TRBV12-4 to TRBJ1-5, with 8 bases identical to TRBD1. V gave up 4 bases and J gave up 2 bases; unmatched junction bases: 4. This CDR3 is 15 amino acids long. CDR3 DNA sequence: TGTGCCAGCAGTTATGGGACAGGCGGCAATCAGCCCCAGCATTTT. This encodes CASSYGTGGNQPQHF.

This clonotype was observed at least ten times. This chain joins TRBV10-3 and TRBJ1-1; a possible D gene is TRBD1 (6 bases). The CDR3 is made up of 13 amino acids. From germline, CDR1 is ENHRY and CDR2 SYGVKD. Trimming pared 3 bases from V and 7 bases from J, leaving 12 bases between. The CDR3 loop reads CAISDPGANEAFF. The CDR3 DNA is TGTGCCATCAGTGACCCAGGGGCCAATGAAGCTTTCTTT.

This clonotype was seen at least ten times. The rearrangement links TRBV12-3 or TRBV12-4 to TRBJ2-5; D may be TRBD1 (6 bases). CDR3 length: 12 amino acids. V was shortened by 10 bases and J by 1 base, with 10 bases between the two germline ends. CDR3 nucleotides: TGTGCCACTACAGGGCTCCAAGAGACCCAGTACTTC. Translating gives CATTGLQETQYF.

This clonotype has at least ten counts. The chain joins TRBV5-6 to TRBJ2-5; no definite D call. Germline loops: CDR1 SGHDT, CDR2 YYEEEE. The CDR3 extends over 15 amino acids. Trimming removed 0 bases at V and 4 bases at J, with 13 bases between. The CDR3 here is CASSLAPGPIETQYF. In nucleotides, the CDR3 is TGTGCCAGCAGCTTGGCCCCGGGCCCGATAGAGACCCAGTACTTC. Using reference TRBV5-6 and TRBJ2-5 for the parts outside the CDR3, the full variable domain is DAGVTQSPTHLIKTRGQQVTLRCSPKSGHDTVSWYQQALGQGPQFIFQYYEEEERQRGNFPDRFSGHQFPNYSSELNVNALLLGDSALYLCASSLAPGPIETQYFGPGTRLLVL.

This clonotype was found a few times. V is TRBV4-2 and J is TRBJ2-7, with 9 bases matching TRBD2. Trimming at V came to 1 base and at J to 7 bases, leaving 8 bases not matched to a gene. Germline CDR1 LGHNA, CDR2 YNFKEQ. This CDR3 is built from 15 residues. The CDR3 nucleotides read TGTGCCAGCAGCCAAGCGGTAGCGGGAGTAGGGGAGCAGTACTTC. Translated, it gives CASSQAVAGVGEQYF.

This clonotype was picked up many times. This sequence joins TRBV28 and TRBJ2-7, with D possibly being TRBD2 (7 bases). CDR3 size: 17 residues. Trimming removed 4 bases from V and 3 bases from J, with 22 bases in between. Germline values: CDR1 MDHEN, CDR2 SYDVKM. The DNA for the CDR3 is TGTGCCAGCAGTTCGGCCGGGGGGCTCCTGCAGGACTACGAGCAGTACTTC. Its translation: CASSSAGGLLQDYEQYF. Full variable domain (rest looked up from reference TRBV28 and TRBJ2-7): DVKVTQSSRYLVKRTGEKVFLECVQDMDHENMFWYRQDPGLGLRLIYFSYDVKMKEKGDIPEGYSVSREKKERFSLILESASTNQTSMYLCASSSAGGLLQDYEQYFGPGTRLTVT.

Remarks on this clonotype: A read error is possible here, since a much larger clone lies one base away. The chain uses TRBV3-1 and TRBJ2-7; 7 positions agree with TRBD1. CDR3 length equals 15 residues. Germline loops: CDR1 LGHDT, CDR2 YNNKEL (reference sequence). V was pared by 0 bases and J by 2 bases, with 4 bases of the junction left unmatched. This chain's CDR3 is CASSQETGYPYEQYF. The CDR3 DNA reads as TGTGCCAGCAGCCAAGAGACAGGGTATCCCTACGAGCAGTACTTC.

This clonotype was detected many times. The chain couples TRBV30 to TRBJ1-4; no firm D call. The CDR3 is made up of 13 amino acids. Germline CDR1 is GTSNPN and CDR2 is SVGIG (reference sequence). V was clipped by 5 bases and J by 6 bases, with 13 bases between them. CDR3 sequence (DNA): TGTGCCTGGTCGAGCGACGCGCATGAAAAACTGTTTTTT. It yields the protein CAWSSDAHEKLFF.

This clonotype was detected many times. The chain has TRBV28 and TRBJ1-1, with D unresolved. V was trimmed by 8 bases and J by 2 bases, leaving 6 bases between them. The CDR3 extends over 11 amino acids. Germline assignment: CDR1 MDHEN and CDR2 SYDVKM. The CDR3 DNA sequence: TGTGCCAGCCTCAGCAACACTGAAGCTTTCTTT. Translating it yields CASLSNTEAFF.

The table lists this clonotype with many counts. The chain is built from TRBV28 and TRBJ1-5; 7 positions agree with TRBD1. Trimming at V came to 7 bases and at J to 4 bases, leaving 4 bases not matched to a gene. The CDR3 runs to 13 residues. Per germline, CDR1 MDHEN and CDR2 SYDVKM. CDR3 nucleotides: TGTGCCAGCACGGGACAGAGGAATCAGCCCCAGCATTTT. It is translated as CASTGQRNQPQHF.

This clonotype was observed a few times. This rearrangement joins TRBV29-1 to TRBJ2-1; TRBD2 might be the D (5 bases). The CDR3 consists of 13 residues. Per germline, CDR1 SQVTM and CDR2 ANQGSEA. The V gene lost 5 bases and the J gene lost 4 bases, with 12 bases spanning the gap. CDR3 amino acids: CSVRGRAYNEQFF. CDR3 nucleotide sequence: TGCAGCGTTCGTGGGCGGGCGTACAATGAGCAGTTCTTC.

This clonotype has just a few counts. The chain employs TRBV29-1 and TRBJ1-2; 8 bases line up with TRBD1. From germline, CDR1 is SQVTM and CDR2 ANQGSEA. The CDR3 totals 13 residues. With V trimmed by 5 bases and J by 3 bases, 5 bases remained unmatched. The CDR3: CSVNDRGYYGYTF. In nucleotides, the CDR3 is TGCAGCGTTAACGACAGGGGATACTATGGCTACACCTTC.

Notes on this clonotype: Because the CDR3's place on the DNA is in doubt, the DNA is left out and the CDR3 is given as listed by TCRdb. The V gene is TRBV9, the J gene TRBJ2-2; the table's TRBD1 call for D was not verified on the DNA. The CDR3 has 16 residues if both end residues are counted. Germline assignment: CDR1 SGDLS and CDR2 YYNGEE. CDR3 residues: CASSVAPGTNTGELLF.

Points on this clonotype: A much larger clone lies a single base off, so this may be a read error. The chain recombines TRBV28 with TRBJ1-2; D gene ambiguous. Germline CDR1 is MDHEN and CDR2 is SYDVKM. CDR3 length: 13 residues. This CDR3 reads CASGLNLYYGYTF. In DNA form, the CDR3 reads TGTGCCAGCGGTTTAAATCTCTACTATGGCTACACCTTC.

This clonotype was picked up many times. The gene calls are TRBV7-3 and TRBJ2-1, with a weak D call TRBD1 (5 bases). Germline V gene sequence: CDR1 SGHTA, CDR2 FQGTGA. The CDR3 runs 15 residues. V was pared by 4 bases and J by 6 bases, with 16 bases between. In DNA, the CDR3 is TGTGCCAGCAGCTCCCTTCCTTCAGGGATCAATGAGCAGTTCTTC. This gives the protein CASSSLPSGINEQFF.